This paragraph reports one TCR beta chain. The sample is drawn from a study of cytomegalovirus exposure and HLA in healthy donors. Study summary: Among the roughly 370 genotyped donors, about 81% were placed in the Caucasian-associated ancestry cluster.

Use of 60 Vbeta and 13 Jbeta primers characterized the PCR. Profiling relied on immunoSEQ multiplex PCR, and the TCRdb table lists in-frame clones only, not all of them. The repertoire holds 110,000 to 150,000 clones, over 80% seen once, with 1.2% in the top ten. Trimming stripped 5 bases from V and 2 bases from J, with 11 bases between. This CDR3 contains 14 residues. Looked up from germline, CDR1 is MNHNS and CDR2 is SASEGT. This receptor was taken from a female donor in good health and CMV-seronegative. The J gene is TRBJ2-3, the V gene TRBV6-1, with TRBD1 as a possible D gene (6 bases). Sequencing was performed on PBMCs. CDR3 loop: CASSPRDITDTQYF. CDR3 nucleotide sequence: TGTGCCAGCAGTCCCCGGGACATCACAGATACGCAGTATTTT.